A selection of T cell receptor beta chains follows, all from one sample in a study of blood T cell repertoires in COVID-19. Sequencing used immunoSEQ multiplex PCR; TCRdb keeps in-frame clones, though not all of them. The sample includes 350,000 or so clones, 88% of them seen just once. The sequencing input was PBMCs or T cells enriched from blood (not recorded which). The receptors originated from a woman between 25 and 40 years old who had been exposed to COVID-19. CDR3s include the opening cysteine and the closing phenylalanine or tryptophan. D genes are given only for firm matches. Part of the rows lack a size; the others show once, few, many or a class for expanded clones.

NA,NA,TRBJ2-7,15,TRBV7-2,CATAAGASFSYEQYF,TGTGCCACCGCCGCGGGGGCATCGTTTTCCTACGAGCAGTACTTC
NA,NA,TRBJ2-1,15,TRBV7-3,CASSPWTDSYNEQFF,TGTGCCAGCAGCCCTTGGACAGACTCCTACAATGAGCAGTTCTTC
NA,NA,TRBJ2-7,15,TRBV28,CASSPVGSGYYEQYF,TGTGCCAGCAGTCCGGTGGGCAGCGGGTACTACGAGCAGTACTTC
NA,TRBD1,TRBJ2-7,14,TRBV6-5,CASRTGVGSYEQYF,TGTGCCAGCAGAACAGGGGTGGGCTCCTACGAGCAGTACTTC
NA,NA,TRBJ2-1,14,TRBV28,CASLPDSPYNEQFF,TGTGCCAGCCTTCCGGACAGCCCCTACAATGAGCAGTTCTTC
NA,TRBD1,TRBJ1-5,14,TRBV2,CASSDRRGSQPQHF,TGTGCCAGCAGTGATCGCAGGGGGAGCCAGCCCCAGCATTTT
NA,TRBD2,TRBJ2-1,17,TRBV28,CASGLASALGFYNEQFF,TGTGCCAGTGGACTAGCGTCAGCTCTAGGCTTTTACAATGAGCAGTTCTTC
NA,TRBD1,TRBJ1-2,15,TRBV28,CASSTQGTGNYGYTF,TGTGCCAGCAGTACCCAAGGGACAGGGAACTATGGCTACACCTTC
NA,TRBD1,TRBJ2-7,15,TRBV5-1,CASSLGTGEVLEQYF,TGCGCCAGCAGCTTAGGGACAGGGGAGGTGTTGGAGCAGTACTTC
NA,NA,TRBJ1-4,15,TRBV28,CASTPGGDIEEKLFF,TGTGCCAGCACCCCCGGTGGGGACATAGAGGAAAAACTGTTTTTT
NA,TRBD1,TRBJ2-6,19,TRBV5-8,CASSLDRDRADSGANVLTF,TGTGCCAGCAGCTTGGACAGGGACAGGGCAGACTCTGGGGCCAACGTCCTGACTTTC
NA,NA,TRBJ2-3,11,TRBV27,CASFLGGTQYF,TGTGCCAGCTTCCTAGGCGGTACGCAGTATTTT
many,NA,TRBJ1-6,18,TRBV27,CASSLSKEGSSYNSPLHF,TGTGCCAGCAGTTTATCGAAGGAAGGGAGCTCCTATAATTCACCCCTCCACTTT
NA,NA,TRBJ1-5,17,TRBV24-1,CATSPHTDSSSNQPQHF,TGTGCCACCAGCCCTCATACCGACAGTAGTAGCAATCAGCCCCAGCATTTT
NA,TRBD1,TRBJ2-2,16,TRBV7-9,CASSFFGTGLAGELFF,TGTGCCAGCAGCTTTTTTGGGACAGGGCTGGCCGGGGAGCTGTTTTTT
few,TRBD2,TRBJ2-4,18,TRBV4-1,CASSQTSGRAHSKNIQYF,TGCGCCAGCAGCCAAACTAGCGGGAGGGCCCACTCCAAAAACATTCAGTACTTC
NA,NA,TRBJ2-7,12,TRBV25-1,CASSGSSYEQYF,TGTGCCAGCAGTGGCAGCTCCTACGAGCAGTACTTC
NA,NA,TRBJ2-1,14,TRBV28,CAGSALGIPNEQFF,TGTGCCGGATCAGCACTAGGAATCCCCAATGAGCAGTTCTTC
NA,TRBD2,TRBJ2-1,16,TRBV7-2,CASSLVPTSGNNEQFF,TGTGCCAGCAGCTTAGTTCCCACTAGCGGGAACAATGAGCAGTTCTTC
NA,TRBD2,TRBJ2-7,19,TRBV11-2,CASSLFFGTSGRAGYEQYF,TGTGCCAGCAGCTTATTTTTCGGGACTAGCGGGAGGGCCGGATACGAGCAGTACTTC
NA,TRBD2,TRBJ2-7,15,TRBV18,CASSPPGLAGDEQYF,TGTGCCAGCTCACCTCCGGGACTAGCGGGAGACGAGCAGTACTTC
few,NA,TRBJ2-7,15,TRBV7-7,CASSYRSGVAYEQYF,TGTGCTAGCAGCTACAGATCAGGGGTTGCCTACGAGCAGTACTTC
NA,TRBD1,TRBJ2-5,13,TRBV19,CASSIGTGGPQYF,TGTGCCAGTAGTATTGGGACAGGGGGACCCCAGTACTTC
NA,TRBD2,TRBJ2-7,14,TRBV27,CASIGRGIGNEQYF,TGTGCCAGCATCGGGAGGGGAATCGGGAACGAGCAGTACTTC
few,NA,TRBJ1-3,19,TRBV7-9,CASSSQRSRLRGSGNTIYF,TGTGCCAGCAGCTCCCAACGGTCCCGGCTACGGGGTTCTGGAAACACCATATATTTT
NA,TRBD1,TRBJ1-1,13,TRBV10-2,CASSERQGTEAFF,TGCGCCAGCAGTGAGCGACAGGGCACTGAAGCTTTCTTT
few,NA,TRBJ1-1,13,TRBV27,CASSARVNTEAFF,TGTGCCAGCAGTGCCCGGGTGAACACTGAAGCTTTCTTT
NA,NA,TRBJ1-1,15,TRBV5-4,CASSLGTFWTTEAFF,TGTGCCAGCAGCCTGGGGACATTTTGGACCACTGAAGCTTTCTTT
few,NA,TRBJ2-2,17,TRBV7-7,CASSRTAGTVHSGELFF,TGTGCTAGCAGCCGAACGGCGGGGACAGTTCATTCCGGGGAGCTGTTTTTT
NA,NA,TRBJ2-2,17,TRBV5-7,CASSLIPSSYDTGELFF,TGTGCCAGCAGCCTCATCCCATCTAGCTACGACACCGGGGAGCTGTTTTTT
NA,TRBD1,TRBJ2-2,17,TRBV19,CATGRLPGQPNTGELFF,TGTGCCACCGGTCGATTACCGGGACAGCCGAACACCGGGGAGCTGTTTTTT
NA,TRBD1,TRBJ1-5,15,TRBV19,CASSIQAGQYQPQHF,TGTGCCAGTAGTATACAGGCGGGACAGTATCAGCCCCAGCATTTT
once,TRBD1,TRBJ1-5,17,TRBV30,CAWSVQGRGFSNQPQHF,TGTGCCTGGAGTGTACAAGGCAGGGGGTTTAGCAATCAGCCCCAGCATTTT
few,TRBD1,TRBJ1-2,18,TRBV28,CASKRGQGAVVTNYGYTF,TGTGCCAGCAAGAGGGGACAGGGGGCGGTCGTAACTAACTATGGCTACACCTTC
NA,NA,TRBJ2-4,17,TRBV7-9,CASSFVGVGVVKNIQYF,TGTGCCAGCAGCTTTGTCGGGGTCGGTGTGGTCAAAAACATTCAGTACTTC
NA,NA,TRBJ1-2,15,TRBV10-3,CAISAGGQGDYGYTF,TGTGCCATCAGTGCGGGGGGTCAGGGCGACTATGGCTACACCTTC
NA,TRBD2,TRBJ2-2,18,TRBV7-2,CASSPGLAGRGNTGELFF,TGTGCCAGCAGCCCTGGACTAGCGGGAAGGGGGAACACCGGGGAGCTGTTTTTT
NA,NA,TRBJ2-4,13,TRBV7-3,CASSTSSGNIQYF,TGTGCCAGCAGCACGAGTTCGGGAAACATTCAGTACTTC
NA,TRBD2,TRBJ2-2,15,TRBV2,CASSAGLANTGELFF,TGTGCCAGCAGTGCGGGACTAGCGAACACCGGGGAGCTGTTTTTT
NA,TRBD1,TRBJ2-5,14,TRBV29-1,CSVEGDSSQETQYF,TGCAGCGTTGAAGGGGACAGTTCCCAAGAGACCCAGTACTTC
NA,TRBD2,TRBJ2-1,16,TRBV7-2,CASSLGTSGGFNEQFF,TGTGCCAGCAGCTTAGGGACTAGCGGGGGGTTCAATGAGCAGTTCTTC
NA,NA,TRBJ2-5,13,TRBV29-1,CSVGQSNQETQYF,TGCAGCGTTGGACAATCCAACCAAGAGACCCAGTACTTC
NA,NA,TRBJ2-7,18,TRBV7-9,CASSLARDRTISSYEQYF,TGTGCCAGCAGCTTAGCGAGGGACCGGACTATCAGCTCCTACGAGCAGTACTTC
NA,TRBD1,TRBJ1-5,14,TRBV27,CASSPGQGVQPQHF,TGTGCCAGCAGCCCCGGACAGGGCGTGCAGCCCCAGCATTTT
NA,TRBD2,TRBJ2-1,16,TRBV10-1,CASSPNLAGGGNEQFF,TGCGCCAGCAGCCCCAACCTAGCGGGAGGTGGGAATGAGCAGTTCTTC
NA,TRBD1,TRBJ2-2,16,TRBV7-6,CASSWQGAEGTGELFF,TGTGCCAGCAGCTGGCAGGGGGCTGAGGGCACCGGGGAGCTGTTTTTT
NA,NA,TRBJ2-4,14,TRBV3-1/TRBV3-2,CASSQDSRDDIQYF,TGTGCCAGCAGCCAAGATTCCAGGGATGACATTCAGTACTTC
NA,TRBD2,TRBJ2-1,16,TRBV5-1,CASSFGLAGAADEQFF,TGCGCCAGCAGCTTCGGACTAGCGGGAGCTGCGGATGAGCAGTTCTTC
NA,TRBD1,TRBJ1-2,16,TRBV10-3,CAISNTGTGGGYGYTF,TGTGCCATCAGTAATACCGGGACAGGGGGCGGATATGGCTACACCTTC
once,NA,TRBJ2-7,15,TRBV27,CASSLTWREAYEQYF,TGTGCCAGCAGTTTAACATGGCGGGAAGCCTACGAGCAGTACTTC